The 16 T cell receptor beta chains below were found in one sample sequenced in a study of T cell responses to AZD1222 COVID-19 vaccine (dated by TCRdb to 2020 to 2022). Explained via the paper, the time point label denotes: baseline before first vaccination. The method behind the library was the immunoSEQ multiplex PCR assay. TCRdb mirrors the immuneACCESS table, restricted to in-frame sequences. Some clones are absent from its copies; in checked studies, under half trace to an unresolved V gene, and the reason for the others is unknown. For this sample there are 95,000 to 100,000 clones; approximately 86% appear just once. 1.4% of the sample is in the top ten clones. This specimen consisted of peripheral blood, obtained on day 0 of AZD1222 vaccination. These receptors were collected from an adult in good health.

CDR3 in amino acids: CSVEDTGASGKETQYF. The DNA for the CDR3 is TGCAGCGTTGAAGATACTGGGGCTAGCGGTAAAGAGACCCAGTACTTC. The V call is TRBV29-1, the J call TRBJ2-5; TRBD2 agrees at 7 bases. The CDR3 length is 16 residues. J was trimmed by 3 bases and V by 0 bases; bases with no gene match: 10. Per the germline V gene, CDR1 is SQVTM and CDR2 is ANQGSEA.

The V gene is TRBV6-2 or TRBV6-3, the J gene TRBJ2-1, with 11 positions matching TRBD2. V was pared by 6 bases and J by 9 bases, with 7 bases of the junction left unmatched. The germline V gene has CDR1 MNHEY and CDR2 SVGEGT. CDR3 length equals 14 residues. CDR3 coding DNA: TGTGCCAGCAGCAACCTCGGACTAGCGGGTGAGCAGTTCTTC. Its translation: CASSNLGLAGEQFF.

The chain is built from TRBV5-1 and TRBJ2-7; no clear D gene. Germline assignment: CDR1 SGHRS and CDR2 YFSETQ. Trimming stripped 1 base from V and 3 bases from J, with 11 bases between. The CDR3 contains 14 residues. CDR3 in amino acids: CASSLTGLGYEQYF. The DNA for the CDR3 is TGCGCCAGCAGCTTGACCGGTCTAGGCTACGAGCAGTACTTC.

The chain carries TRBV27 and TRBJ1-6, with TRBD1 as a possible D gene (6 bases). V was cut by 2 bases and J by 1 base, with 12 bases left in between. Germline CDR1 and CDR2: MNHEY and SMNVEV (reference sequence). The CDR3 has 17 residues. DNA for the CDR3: TGTGCCAGCAGTTTACAGGGTAGGGGGTCCTATAATTCACCCCTCCACTTT. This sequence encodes CASSLQGRGSYNSPLHF.

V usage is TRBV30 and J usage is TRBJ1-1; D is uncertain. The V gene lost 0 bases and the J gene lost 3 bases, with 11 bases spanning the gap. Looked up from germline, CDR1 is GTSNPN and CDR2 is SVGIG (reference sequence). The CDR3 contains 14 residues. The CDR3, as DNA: TGTGCCTGGAGTGTAGGTGTTGCGGACACTGAAGCTTTCTTT. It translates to CAWSVGVADTEAFF. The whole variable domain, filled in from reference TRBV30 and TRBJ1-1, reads SQTIHQWPATLVQPVGSPLSLECTVEGTSNPNLYWYRQAAGRGLQLLFYSVGIGQISSEVPQNLSASRPQDRQFILSSKKLLLSDSGFYLCAWSVGVADTEAFFGQGTRLTVV.

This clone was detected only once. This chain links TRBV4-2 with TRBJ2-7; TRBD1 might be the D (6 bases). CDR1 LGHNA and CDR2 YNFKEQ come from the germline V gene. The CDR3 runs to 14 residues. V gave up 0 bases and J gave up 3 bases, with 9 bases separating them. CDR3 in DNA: TGTGCCAGCAGCCAAGACCAGGGGTTCTACGAGCAGTACTTC. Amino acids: CASSQDQGFYEQYF.

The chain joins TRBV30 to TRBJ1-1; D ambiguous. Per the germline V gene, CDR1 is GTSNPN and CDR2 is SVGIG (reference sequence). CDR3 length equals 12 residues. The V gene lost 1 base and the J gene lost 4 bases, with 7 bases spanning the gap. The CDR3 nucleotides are TGTGCCTGGAGTGAAGATGGCACTGAAGCTTTCTTT. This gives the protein CAWSEDGTEAFF.

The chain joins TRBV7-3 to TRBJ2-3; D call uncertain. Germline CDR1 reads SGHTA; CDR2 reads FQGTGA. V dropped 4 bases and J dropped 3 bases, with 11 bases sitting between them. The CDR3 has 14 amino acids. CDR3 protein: CASSSRTLTDTQYF. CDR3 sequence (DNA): TGTGCCAGCAGCTCCCGGACCCTTACAGATACGCAGTATTTT.

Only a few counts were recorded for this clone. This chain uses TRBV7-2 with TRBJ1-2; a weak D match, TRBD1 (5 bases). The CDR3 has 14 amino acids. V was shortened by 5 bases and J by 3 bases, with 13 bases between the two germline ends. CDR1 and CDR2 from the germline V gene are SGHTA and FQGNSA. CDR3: CASSHQVGDYGYTF. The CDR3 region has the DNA TGTGCCAGCAGCCATCAAGTGGGGGACTATGGCTACACCTTC.

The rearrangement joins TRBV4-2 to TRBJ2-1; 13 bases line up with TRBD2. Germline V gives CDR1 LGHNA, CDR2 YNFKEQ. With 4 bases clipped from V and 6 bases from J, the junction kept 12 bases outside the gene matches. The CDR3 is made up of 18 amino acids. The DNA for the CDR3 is TGTGCCAGCAGCCTAGAGTCTTCGACTAGCGGGAGGCCCAATGAGCAGTTCTTC. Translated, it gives CASSLESSTSGRPNEQFF.

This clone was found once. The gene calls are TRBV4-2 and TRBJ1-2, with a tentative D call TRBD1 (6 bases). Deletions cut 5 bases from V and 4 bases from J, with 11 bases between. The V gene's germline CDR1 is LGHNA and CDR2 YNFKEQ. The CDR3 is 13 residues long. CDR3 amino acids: CASSSEGGYGYTF. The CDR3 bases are TGTGCCAGCAGCTCAGAAGGGGGCTATGGCTACACCTTC.

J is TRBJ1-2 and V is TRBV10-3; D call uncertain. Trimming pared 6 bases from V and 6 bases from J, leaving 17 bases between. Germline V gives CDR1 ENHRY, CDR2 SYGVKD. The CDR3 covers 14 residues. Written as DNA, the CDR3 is TGTGCCATCAGCGCAGATGGGGAAGGAAATGGCTACACCTTC. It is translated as CAISADGEGNGYTF.

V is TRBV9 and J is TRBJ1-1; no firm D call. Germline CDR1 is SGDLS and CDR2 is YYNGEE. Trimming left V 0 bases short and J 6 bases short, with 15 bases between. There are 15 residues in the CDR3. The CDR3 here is CASSVEWRPDPEAFF. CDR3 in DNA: TGTGCCAGCAGCGTAGAGTGGAGGCCCGATCCTGAAGCTTTCTTT.

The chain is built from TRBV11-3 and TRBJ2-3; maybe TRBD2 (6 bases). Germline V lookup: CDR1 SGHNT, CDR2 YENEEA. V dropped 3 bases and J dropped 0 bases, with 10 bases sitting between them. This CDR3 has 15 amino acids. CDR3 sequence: CASSLTGTSTDTQYF. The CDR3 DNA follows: TGTGCCAGCAGCTTGACGGGGACTAGCACAGATACGCAGTATTTT.

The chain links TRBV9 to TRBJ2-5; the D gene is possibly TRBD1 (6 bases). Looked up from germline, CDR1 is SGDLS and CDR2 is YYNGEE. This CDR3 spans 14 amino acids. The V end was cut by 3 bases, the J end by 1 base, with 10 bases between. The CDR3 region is CASSGGTSQETQYF. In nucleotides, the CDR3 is TGTGCCAGCAGCGGTGGGACAAGCCAAGAGACCCAGTACTTC.

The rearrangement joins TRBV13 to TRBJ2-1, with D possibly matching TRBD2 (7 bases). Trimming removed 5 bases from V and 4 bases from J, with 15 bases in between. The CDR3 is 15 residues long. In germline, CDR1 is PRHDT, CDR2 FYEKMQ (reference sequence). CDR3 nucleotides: TGTGCCAGCAGCCCACGGGGGGCTCCGTACAATGAGCAGTTCTTC. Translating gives CASSPRGAPYNEQFF.